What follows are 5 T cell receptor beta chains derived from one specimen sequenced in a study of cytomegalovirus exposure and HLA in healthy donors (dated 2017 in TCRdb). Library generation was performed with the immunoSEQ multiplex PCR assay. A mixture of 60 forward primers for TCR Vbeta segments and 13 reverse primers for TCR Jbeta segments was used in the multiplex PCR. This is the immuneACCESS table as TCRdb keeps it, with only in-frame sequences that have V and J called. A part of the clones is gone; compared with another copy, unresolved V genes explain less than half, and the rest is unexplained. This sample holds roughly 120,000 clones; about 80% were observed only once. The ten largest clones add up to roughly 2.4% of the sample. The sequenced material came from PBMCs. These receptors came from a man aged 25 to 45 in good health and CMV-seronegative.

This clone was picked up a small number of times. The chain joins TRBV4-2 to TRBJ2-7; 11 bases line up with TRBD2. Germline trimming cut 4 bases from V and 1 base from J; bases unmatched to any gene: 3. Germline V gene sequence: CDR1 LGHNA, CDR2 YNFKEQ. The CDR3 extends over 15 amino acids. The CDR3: CASSPWTSGSYEQYF. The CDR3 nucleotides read TGTGCCAGCAGCCCCTGGACTAGCGGGTCCTACGAGCAGTACTTC.

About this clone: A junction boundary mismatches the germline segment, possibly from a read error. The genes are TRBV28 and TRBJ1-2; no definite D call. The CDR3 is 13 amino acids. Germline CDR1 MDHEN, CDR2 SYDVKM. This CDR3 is CASSLRGMKDYPF. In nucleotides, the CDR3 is TGTGCCAGCAGTTTGAGAGGGATGAAGGATTACCCCTTC.

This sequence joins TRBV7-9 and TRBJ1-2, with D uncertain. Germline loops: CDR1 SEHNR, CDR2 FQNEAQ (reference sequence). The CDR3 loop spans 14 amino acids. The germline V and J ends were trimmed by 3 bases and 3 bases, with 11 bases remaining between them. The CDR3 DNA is TGTGCCAGCAGCTTTGGAGGGCAGGACTATGGCTACACCTTC. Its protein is CASSFGGQDYGYTF.

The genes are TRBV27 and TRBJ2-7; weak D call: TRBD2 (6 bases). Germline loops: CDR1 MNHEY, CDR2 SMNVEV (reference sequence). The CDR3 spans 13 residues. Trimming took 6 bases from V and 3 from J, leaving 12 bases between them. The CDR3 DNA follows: TGTGCCAGCAGGGAGGGAGACGGCTACGAGCAGTACTTC. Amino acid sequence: CASREGDGYEQYF.

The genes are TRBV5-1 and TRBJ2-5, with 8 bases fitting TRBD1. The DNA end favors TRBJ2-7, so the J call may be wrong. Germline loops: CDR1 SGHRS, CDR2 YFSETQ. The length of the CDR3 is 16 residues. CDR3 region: CASSLWTGTQFYEQYF. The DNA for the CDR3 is TGCGCCAGCAGCCTGTGGACAGGGACCCAATTCTACGAGCAGTACTTC.